The 31 T cell receptor beta chains listed next were all sequenced from one sample in a study of T cell changes during pregnancy in multiple sclerosis. Sequencing used immunoSEQ multiplex PCR; TCRdb keeps in-frame clones, though not all of them. The data show over 85,000 clones, with just over 90% seen just once and under 0.85% held by the top ten. The sample here was peripheral blood, taken in the second trimester of pregnancy. The receptors were sampled from a female donor in good health, enrolled as a control in a pregnancy study.

V gene TRBV30 combines with J gene TRBJ2-7; D gene uncertain. This CDR3 comprises 11 residues. The germline CDR1 and CDR2 sequences are GTSNPN and SVGIG (reference sequence). Trimming stripped 3 bases from V and 7 bases from J, with 10 bases between. CDR3 sequence reads: CAWSPTGEQYF. The CDR3 DNA reads as TGTGCCTGGAGCCCGACCGGGGAGCAGTACTTC.

The gene calls are TRBV20-1 and TRBJ2-1, with D hard to call. CDR1 is DFQATT, CDR2 SNEGSKA, per germline (reference sequence). The CDR3 loop spans 11 amino acids. The V end was cut by 5 bases, the J end by 7 bases, with 9 bases between. The CDR3 nucleotides read TGCAGTGCTTTAGAGAATAATGAGCAGTTCTTC. Protein: CSALENNEQFF.

The chain uses TRBV6-6 and TRBJ2-2; tentatively, D is TRBD1 (5 bases). Germline CDR1 is MNHNY and CDR2 is SVGAGI (reference sequence). This CDR3 is 16 amino acids long. V was cut by 6 bases and J by 8 bases, with 22 bases left in between. CDR3 in DNA: TGTGCCAGCAGCGATAGCCGGCTCAGGGCGTCTGGGGAGCTGTTTTTT. It encodes CASSDSRLRASGELFF.

The rearrangement links TRBV6-5 to TRBJ1-6, with D hard to call. The CDR3 length is 16 residues. V dropped 2 bases and J dropped 6 bases, with 14 bases sitting between them. Germline V gives CDR1 MNHEY, CDR2 SVGAGI. For the CDR3, the DNA is TGTGCCAGCAGTTACAGCGCGGTCCCTCCTAATTCACCCCTCCACTTT. Protein: CASSYSAVPPNSPLHF.

V is TRBV6-1 and J is TRBJ1-6, with D perhaps TRBD1 (6 bases). The germline CDR1 and CDR2 sequences are MNHNS and SASEGT. This CDR3 comprises 15 residues. The V end was cut by 4 bases, the J end by 3 bases, with 10 bases between. DNA for the CDR3: TGTGCCAGCAGTGCGGACAGACTCTATAATTCACCCCTCCACTTT. It is translated as CASSADRLYNSPLHF.

The chain recombines TRBV5-5 with TRBJ1-2; weak D call: TRBD1 (5 bases). There are 15 residues in the CDR3. The germline CDR1 and CDR2 sequences are SGHKS and YYEKEE (reference sequence). Trimming shortened V by 4 bases and J by 4 bases, and 17 bases separated the two germline ends. Written as DNA, the CDR3 is TGTGCCAGCAGCCCGGACCGCAGGGATATCTATGGCTACACCTTC. It is translated as CASSPDRRDIYGYTF.

This clone has just one count. The gene calls are TRBV28 and TRBJ1-2, with a weak D call TRBD1 (5 bases). CDR3 length: 13 amino acids. Germline loops: CDR1 MDHEN, CDR2 SYDVKM. V dropped 6 bases and J dropped 5 bases, with 13 bases sitting between them. The CDR3 reads CASRAGNKYGYTF. The CDR3 DNA reads as TGTGCCAGCAGGGCAGGGAATAAGTATGGCTACACCTTC.

The genes are TRBV5-1 and TRBJ1-1; possibly TRBD1 for D (6 bases). V was clipped by 4 bases and J by 1 base, with 14 bases between them. This CDR3 has 15 amino acids. Per germline, CDR1 SGHRS and CDR2 YFSETQ. DNA of the CDR3: TGCGCCAGCAGCCCCCTCGGACAGAGGAACACTGAAGCTTTCTTT. Translating gives CASSPLGQRNTEAFF.

The gene calls are TRBV7-7 and TRBJ1-1; D gene uncertain. The germline CDR1 and CDR2 sequences are SSHAT and FNYEAQ (reference sequence). The CDR3 sequence is 13 residues long. V dropped 4 bases and J dropped 0 bases, with 6 bases sitting between them. The CDR3 coding sequence is TGTGCCAGCAGCTCCACAGTGAACACTGAAGCTTTCTTT. Its protein product is CASSSTVNTEAFF. Drawing the rest from reference TRBV7-7 and TRBJ1-1, the complete variable domain is GAGVSQSPRYKVTKRGQDVTLRCDPISSHATLYWYQQALGQGPEFLTYFNYEAQPDKSGLPSDRFSAERPEGSISTLTIQRTEQRDSAMYRCASSSTVNTEAFFGQGTRLTVV.

The J gene is TRBJ1-2, the V gene TRBV30, with 7 bases aligning to TRBD1. The CDR3 contains 15 residues. Germline values: CDR1 GTSNPN, CDR2 SVGIG (reference sequence). Unmatched junction bases numbered 14, after V lost 5 bases and J lost 5 bases. DNA of the CDR3: TGTGCCTGGCGACCCCCGGGACAGCTTTATTATGGCTACACCTTC. Amino acids: CAWRPPGQLYYGYTF.

The chain couples TRBV5-4 to TRBJ2-2; D not certain. The CDR3 extends over 17 amino acids. Germline V CDR1 and CDR2: SGHNT, YYREEE (reference sequence). With 4 bases removed from V and 4 bases from J, the gap between germline ends came to 20 bases. The CDR3 DNA sequence: TGTGCCAGCAGCCAACAATTACTTCAAGCGATCACCGGGGAGCTGTTTTTT. Translation gives CASSQQLLQAITGELFF.

The gene calls are TRBV19 and TRBJ2-3; D possibly corresponds to TRBD2 (5 bases). This CDR3 spans 14 amino acids. Trimming cost V 5 bases and J 0 bases, with 9 bases left between them. Looked up from germline, CDR1 is LNHDA and CDR2 is SQIVND (reference sequence). The chain's CDR3 is CASSLGLSTDTQYF. Here the CDR3 DNA reads TGTGCCAGTAGTCTTGGACTTAGCACAGATACGCAGTATTTT.

V and J are TRBV27 and TRBJ1-2; 7 nucleotides align to TRBD1. Germline CDR1 is MNHEY and CDR2 is SMNVEV (reference sequence). J gave up 9 bases and V 3 bases, and 19 bases lay outside the gene matches. The length of the CDR3 is 17 residues. CDR3 loop: CASSFLDRSGGGYSYTF. CDR3 DNA sequence: TGTGCCAGCAGTTTTTTGGACAGGTCAGGAGGGGGGTATAGCTACACCTTC.

The CDR3 DNA reads as TGTGCCAGCAGTTACGGGCAGGGGGCATACGAGCAGTACTTC. Translating gives CASSYGQGAYEQYF. The chain combines TRBV6-5 with TRBJ2-7, with 8 bases that match TRBD1. This CDR3 region has 14 residues. CDR1 is MNHEY, CDR2 SVGAGI, per germline. V dropped 2 bases and J dropped 4; count of bases not matched to a gene: 4.

Points on this clone: Other DNA variants within this sample encode the same CDR3. The genes are TRBV9 and TRBJ1-1; 7 bases map to TRBD1. The CDR3 runs to 14 residues. Germline V CDR1 and CDR2: SGDLS, YYNGEE. V was pared by 4 bases and J by 1 base, with 4 bases of the junction left unmatched. The CDR3 here is CASSPRTGNTEAFF. The DNA of the CDR3 is TGTGCCAGCAGCCCACGGACAGGGAACACTGAAGCTTTCTTT.

This rearrangement joins TRBV6-4 to TRBJ1-1, with D uncertain. This CDR3 spans 14 amino acids. Trimming shortened V by 4 bases and J by 1 base, and 10 bases separated the two germline ends. CDR1 MRHNA and CDR2 SNTAGT come from the germline V gene. The CDR3 protein is CASSADGENTEAFF. The CDR3 DNA follows: TGTGCCAGCAGTGCTGACGGGGAGAACACTGAAGCTTTCTTT.

The V and J genes are TRBV2 and TRBJ1-1; 8 bases match TRBD1. CDR1 SNHLY and CDR2 FYNNEI come from the germline V gene. The junction had 6 bases not matched to a gene; V was cut back by 5 bases and J by 4 bases. This CDR3 comprises 14 residues. The CDR3 loop reads CASSPDRAPTEAFF. In DNA, the CDR3 is TGTGCCAGCAGTCCGGACAGGGCCCCCACTGAAGCTTTCTTT.

V usage is TRBV11-2 and J usage is TRBJ2-2, with TRBD2 as a possible D gene (6 bases). The CDR3 is 19 residues long. V lost 2 bases, J lost 5 bases, and 24 bases lay in between. The germline V gene has CDR1 SGHAT and CDR2 FQNNGV. The CDR3 reads CASSLKALLVGGSTGELFF. The CDR3 DNA is TGTGCCAGCAGCTTAAAAGCGTTACTGGTTGGGGGGAGTACCGGGGAGCTGTTTTTT.

V usage is TRBV27 and J usage is TRBJ2-2; perhaps TRBD2 as D (6 bases). Germline assignment: CDR1 MNHEY and CDR2 SMNVEV (reference sequence). The CDR3 extends over 14 amino acids. Trimming stripped 8 bases from V and 0 bases from J, with 10 bases between. The CDR3 sequence is CASRGTPNTGELFF. The CDR3 DNA reads as TGTGCCAGCCGCGGGACCCCGAACACCGGGGAGCTGTTTTTT.

The CDR3 region has the DNA TGTGCCAGCAGCCCCGGACCGGCAGGGGCGATGACTTTCTTT. Translating gives CASSPGPAGAMTFF. The chain links TRBV7-9 to TRBJ1-1; weak D call: TRBD1 (6 bases). Germline V CDR1 and CDR2: SEHNR, FQNEAQ (reference sequence). The CDR3 extends over 14 amino acids. V lost 5 bases and J 12 bases, leaving 22 bases between the germline ends.

The chain's CDR3 is CASSLDGGPGYTF. DNA for the CDR3: TGTGCCAGCAGCCTGGATGGCGGGCCGGGCTACACCTTC. The rearrangement uses TRBV7-9 and TRBJ1-2, with D uncertain. In germline, CDR1 is SEHNR, CDR2 FQNEAQ (reference sequence). This CDR3 is 13 amino acids long. V gave up 5 bases and J gave up 8 bases, with 15 bases separating them.

This clone was detected a few times. The gene calls are TRBV19 and TRBJ1-2; a weak D match, TRBD1 (6 bases). Germline values: CDR1 LNHDA, CDR2 SQIVND (reference sequence). Trimming shortened V by 6 bases and J by 6 bases, and 17 bases separated the two germline ends. The CDR3 contains 14 residues. DNA for the CDR3: TGTGCCAGTAGCTCCACAGGGAACCATAATGGCTACACCTTC. Protein sequence: CASSSTGNHNGYTF.

This sequence joins TRBV11-2 and TRBJ1-4, with TRBD1 as a possible D gene (6 bases). Trimming cost V 3 bases and J 6 bases, with 8 bases left between them. CDR3 length: 13 residues. Germline V CDR1 and CDR2: SGHAT, FQNNGV. In DNA, the CDR3 is TGTGCCAGCAGCTTTCGGACAGATGAAAAACTGTTTTTT. It yields the protein CASSFRTDEKLFF.

The chain employs TRBV12-5 and TRBJ1-2; a possible D gene is TRBD1 (6 bases). Germline values: CDR1 LGHNT, CDR2 FRNRAP. This CDR3 has 15 amino acids. Trimming took off 0 bases at V and 7 bases at J, with 15 bases between the two ends. The CDR3 here is CASGLVPQGGGGYTF. CDR3 sequence (DNA): TGTGCTAGTGGTTTGGTACCTCAGGGAGGGGGTGGCTACACCTTC.

The rearrangement joins TRBV6-1 to TRBJ1-1, with no clear D. The CDR3 length is 15 residues. CDR1 and CDR2 from the germline V gene are MNHNS and SASEGT. Between the trimmed V and J ends, which lost 2 bases and 2 bases, there was a span of 12 bases. CDR3 residues: CASSEMGDANTEAFF. The CDR3 DNA follows: TGTGCCAGCAGTGAAATGGGAGACGCTAACACTGAAGCTTTCTTT.

This chain connects TRBV18 to TRBJ1-6; D gene unclear. Per germline, CDR1 KGHSH and CDR2 LQKENI. The CDR3 covers 14 residues. The V and J ends lost 5 bases and 11 bases respectively, with 16 bases between them. CDR3 nucleotides: TGTGCCAGCTCATCCAGCGGTGGTCGAACACCCCTCCACTTT. It specifies CASSSSGGRTPLHF.

This chain connects TRBV28 to TRBJ1-5, with 7 bases fitting TRBD1. The CDR3 loop spans 14 amino acids. Germline V CDR1 and CDR2: MDHEN, SYDVKM. The CDR3 DNA reads TGTGCATCCTACAGGGGCCCTAGCAATCAGCCCCAGCATTTT. It translates to CASYRGPSNQPQHF.

This rearrangement joins TRBV6-5 to TRBJ2-2, with 7 bases fitting TRBD1. The CDR3 consists of 14 residues. Germline V lookup: CDR1 MNHEY, CDR2 SVGAGI. The junction had 5 bases not matched to a gene; V was cut back by 4 bases and J by 6 bases. The CDR3 nucleotides are TGTGCCAGCAGTTTTCAGACAGGGCCCGGGGAGCTGTTTTTT. This gives the protein CASSFQTGPGELFF.

The chain links TRBV7-2 to TRBJ2-1, with D tentatively TRBD1 (6 bases). The CDR3 is 15 residues long. V shed 1 base and J shed 2 bases, with 9 bases lying between them. Per germline, CDR1 SGHTA and CDR2 FQGNSA. The CDR3 DNA follows: TGTGCCAGCAGCTTAGGGGGACAAACCTACAATGAGCAGTTCTTC. It yields the protein CASSLGGQTYNEQFF.

This chain uses TRBV5-6 with TRBJ1-5, with 11 bases identical to TRBD1. Germline trimming cut 4 bases from V and 7 bases from J; bases unmatched to any gene: 7. The V gene's germline CDR1 is SGHDT and CDR2 YYEEEE. The CDR3 consists of 15 residues. CDR3 nucleotides: TGTGCCAGCAGCCCAGGGACAGGGGGTAGGCAGCCCCAGCATTTT. This codes for CASSPGTGGRQPQHF.

This chain links TRBV5-1 with TRBJ2-7, with D possibly being TRBD1 (6 bases). From germline, CDR1 is SGHRS and CDR2 YFSETQ. V lost 4 bases to trimming and J lost 2 bases, with 13 bases between them. This CDR3 comprises 14 residues. The CDR3 loop is CASSKAGDTYEQYF. CDR3 DNA: TGCGCCAGCAGCAAGGCAGGGGACACCTACGAGCAGTACTTC.